This T cell receptor (beta chain) was observed in a study of blood T cell repertoires in COVID-19. Germline CDR1 reads LGHDT; CDR2 reads YNNKEL (reference sequence). The CDR3 covers 18 residues. Trimming cost V 1 base and J 8 bases; bases outside gene matches: 9. As processed by the authors: Amplifying reference gene primers gave estimates of nucleated cell counts. Sequencing was performed with immunoSEQ multiplex PCR; in TCRdb, only in-frame clones are kept and a portion is missing. The DNA gave D and trimming, while V, J and clone size come from that table. The table has some 120,000 clones, about 93% seen once. One Seattle source followed patients from active infection through their disease course.

The receptor's source is a man aged 45 to 65 with COVID-19, enrolled during active disease. Sequencing was carried out using peripheral blood. V is TRBV3-1 (or the pseudogene TRBV3-2) and J is TRBJ2-1, with 15 bases identical to TRBD2. The CDR3 coding sequence is TGTGCCAGCAGCCAAGTCAGGGGACTAGCGGGAGGTAAATATGAGCAGTTCTTC. Translation gives CASSQVRGLAGGKYEQFF.